This passage covers 24 T cell receptor beta chains from one sample sequenced in a study of post-analysis software for immune sequencing data. General study points: Among several TRBV segments more frequent in patients than controls were TRBV5-6, TRBV5-1 and TRBV20-1.

For these TCRs, the target antigens are not known. Presence of unique molecular identifiers characterized the TCR beta cDNA libraries. Each CDR3 protein is one row after TCRdb ran MiXCR on the PCR reads. The data contain 750,000 to 950,000 distinct CDR3 sequences, about 45% of them seen just once; the ten biggest clones take up 4.9%. The sample taken for sequencing was blood. The receptors were sampled from a girl aged 10-17 years with multiple sclerosis.

The chain joins TRBV20-1 to TRBJ2-1; 10 nucleotides align to TRBD2. The CDR3 runs to 17 residues. CDR1 and CDR2 (germline): DFQATT, SNEGSKA (reference sequence). V trimming: 0 bases; J trimming: 8 bases; junction bases outside the gene matches: 13. CDR3: CSAREYRAGGPKDEQFF. CDR3 sequence (DNA): TGCAGTGCTAGAGAGTATCGAGCGGGAGGGCCTAAGGATGAGCAGTTCTTC.

This clonotype was picked up a small number of times. The V and J genes are TRBV10-3 and TRBJ2-3; no firm D call. The V and J ends lost 3 bases and 2 bases respectively, with 12 bases between them. Germline V gene data show CDR1 as ENHRY and CDR2 as SYGVKD. There are 15 residues in the CDR3. The CDR3, as DNA: TGTGCCATCAGTGAAGCCGGAGTCCCCACAGATACGCAGTATTTT. This sequence encodes CAISEAGVPTDTQYF.

This chain uses TRBV13 with TRBJ2-1; D gene ambiguous. The CDR3 covers 14 residues. V shed 1 base and J shed 6 bases, with 10 bases lying between them. In germline, CDR1 is PRHDT, CDR2 FYEKMQ (reference sequence). The CDR3 sequence is CASSLAPRFNEQFF. DNA for the CDR3: TGTGCCAGCAGCTTAGCCCCGAGGTTCAATGAGCAGTTCTTC.

J is TRBJ2-1 and V is TRBV24-1, with D uncertain. Trimming cost V 3 bases and J 8 bases, with 10 bases left between them. The length of the CDR3 is 13 residues. From germline, CDR1 is KGHDR and CDR2 SFDVKD. The CDR3 spells CATSDRAPHEQFF. The CDR3 region has the DNA TGTGCCACCAGTGATAGGGCACCCCATGAGCAGTTCTTC.

The chain employs TRBV20-1 and TRBJ2-7, with 8 bases identical to TRBD2. The CDR3 spans 17 residues. V trimming: 3 bases; J trimming: 0 bases; junction bases outside the gene matches: 13. Germline V lookup: CDR1 DFQATT, CDR2 SNEGSKA (reference sequence). The CDR3 region has the DNA TGCAGTGCTAGTCTGCTTCTGGGCGGGAGGAGCTCCTACGAGCAGTACTTC. The encoded protein is CSASLLLGGRSSYEQYF.

The V gene is TRBV6-1, the J gene TRBJ2-1; D is unclear. The CDR3 sequence is 11 residues long. V lost 7 bases and J lost 9, with 10 bases in between. Per germline, CDR1 MNHNS and CDR2 SASEGT. For the CDR3, the DNA is TGTGCCAGCACCCAACGACCTGAGCAGTTCTTC. This codes for CASTQRPEQFF.

This sequence joins TRBV7-2 and TRBJ2-3; D possibly matches TRBD1 or TRBD2 (6 bases each). Trimming left V 6 bases short and J 7 bases short, with 11 bases between. The CDR3 covers 12 residues. The germline V gene has CDR1 SGHTA and CDR2 FQGNSA. The CDR3 here is CASRGGTHTQYF. The CDR3 DNA sequence: TGTGCCAGCAGGGGGGGCACCCATACGCAGTATTTT.

The J gene is TRBJ2-1, the V gene TRBV28; 13 nucleotides match TRBD2. Unmatched junction bases numbered 6, after V lost 6 bases and J lost 4 bases. This CDR3 contains 16 residues. Germline lookup yields CDR1 MDHEN and CDR2 SYDVKM. This CDR3 is CASSPTSGRGYNEQFF. For the CDR3, the DNA is TGTGCCAGCAGCCCCACTAGCGGGAGGGGATACAATGAGCAGTTCTTC.

The chain recombines TRBV27 with TRBJ2-1; TRBD2 matches 11 bases. V lost 4 bases and J lost 8; bases outside the gene matches: 10. This CDR3 spans 16 amino acids. The germline V gene encodes CDR1 MNHEY and CDR2 SMNVEV (reference sequence). The CDR3 DNA sequence: TGTGCCAGCAGTTCCCGTTTAGCGGGAGGGCAGGATGAGCAGTTCTTC. Protein: CASSSRLAGGQDEQFF.

The rearrangement links TRBV2 to TRBJ2-5; D gene uncertain. The germline V and J ends were trimmed by 4 bases and 4 bases, with 10 bases remaining between them. The V gene's germline CDR1 is SNHLY and CDR2 FYNNEI. CDR3 length: 13 amino acids. CDR3 sequence reads: CASSALPAETQYF. The CDR3 DNA reads TGTGCCAGCAGTGCCCTCCCAGCAGAGACCCAGTACTTC.

The rearrangement uses TRBV12-3 or TRBV12-4 and TRBJ2-1; TRBD2 matches 10 bases. Trimming at V came to 7 bases and at J to 10 bases, leaving 10 bases not matched to a gene. The CDR3 runs to 14 residues. The CDR3 sequence: CASTIGLAAGEQFF. CDR3 DNA: TGTGCCAGCACCATCGGACTAGCGGCCGGGGAGCAGTTCTTC.

This clonotype was seen once. The rearrangement links TRBV28 to TRBJ2-7, with TRBD1 matching over 11 bases. Germline V CDR1 and CDR2: MDHEN, SYDVKM. The CDR3 is made up of 15 amino acids. J lost 7 bases, V lost 2 bases, and 7 bases had no gene match. The CDR3 loop reads CASSLADRGLGEQYF. The CDR3 DNA is TGTGCCAGCAGTTTAGCGGACAGGGGGCTAGGGGAGCAGTACTTC.

The chain carries TRBV5-6 and TRBJ2-5; D call uncertain. Germline CDR1 is SGHDT and CDR2 is YYEEEE. This CDR3 has 14 residues. V lost 4 bases and J 4 bases, leaving 14 bases between the germline ends. CDR3 loop: CASSQAVGAETQYF. Here the CDR3 DNA reads TGTGCCAGCAGCCAAGCAGTGGGCGCAGAGACCCAGTACTTC. The whole variable domain, filled in from reference TRBV5-6 and TRBJ2-5, reads DAGVTQSPTHLIKTRGQQVTLRCSPKSGHDTVSWYQQALGQGPQFIFQYYEEEERQRGNFPDRFSGHQFPNYSSELNVNALLLGDSALYLCASSQAVGAETQYFGPGTRLLVL.

In the case of this clonotype: Mismatch with germline at one junction end may stem from a read error. The V call is TRBV6-1, the J call TRBJ2-3, with 12 nucleotides matching TRBD2. Looked up from germline, CDR1 is MNHNS and CDR2 is SASEGT. There are 14 residues in the CDR3. CDR3 DNA: TGTGCCCGCAGTGGGACTAGCGGGCTAGATACGCAGTATTTT. This gives the protein CARSGTSGLDTQYF.

CDR3 amino acids: CSAINRGTGGTSETQYF. The CDR3 DNA reads TGCAGTGCTATCAATCGTGGGACAGGGGGCACTTCGGAGACCCAGTACTTC. V is TRBV20-1 and J is TRBJ2-5; 12 bases map to TRBD1. The germline V gene has CDR1 DFQATT and CDR2 SNEGSKA (reference sequence). The CDR3 loop spans 17 amino acids. V lost 4 bases, J lost 5 bases, and 14 bases stayed unmatched.

The genes are TRBV6-5 and TRBJ2-7; the match to TRBD1 covers 8 bases. Germline V CDR1 and CDR2: MNHEY, SVGAGI. CDR3 length: 14 residues. Germline trimming cut 6 bases from V and 3 bases from J; bases unmatched to any gene: 7. The CDR3 here is CASRREQGDYEQYF. The CDR3 DNA reads TGTGCCAGCAGACGCGAACAGGGGGACTACGAGCAGTACTTC.

This clonotype occurred a few times. The chain employs TRBV2 and TRBJ1-2; D perhaps matches TRBD1 (5 bases). CDR1 is SNHLY and CDR2 is FYNNEI in the germline V gene. This CDR3 is built from 16 residues. V gave up 0 bases and J gave up 5 bases, with 16 bases separating them. CDR3 sequence: CASSEAGSTASYGYTF. The CDR3 DNA is TGTGCCAGCAGTGAAGCGGGGTCGACAGCTTCATATGGCTACACCTTC.

This clonotype has just a few counts. The chain carries TRBV3-1 and TRBJ1-2; possible D gene TRBD1, 5 bases. The germline gives CDR1 LGHDT, CDR2 YNNKEL (reference sequence). The CDR3 loop spans 13 amino acids. Between the trimmed V and J ends, which lost 2 bases and 6 bases, there was a span of 10 bases. CDR3 amino acids: CASSQRGPDGYTF. The CDR3 DNA reads TGTGCCAGCAGCCAACGGGGACCAGATGGCTACACCTTC.

The V call is TRBV19, the J call TRBJ2-7; TRBD1 matches 8 bases. The V gene end was trimmed by 5 bases and the J gene end by 2 bases; junction bases not matched to a gene: 5. The CDR3 consists of 14 residues. Per the germline V gene, CDR1 is LNHDA and CDR2 is SQIVND (reference sequence). For the CDR3, the DNA is TGTGCCAGTAGTGGACAGGGAAATGCCTACGAGCAGTACTTC. It codes for CASSGQGNAYEQYF.

The CDR3 spells CSAGGSSWEQYF. Here the CDR3 DNA reads TGCAGCGCTGGGGGCAGTTCCTGGGAGCAGTACTTC. V usage is TRBV29-1 and J usage is TRBJ2-7, with a tentative D call TRBD1 (6 bases). The CDR3 loop spans 12 amino acids. Trimming left V 7 bases short and J 7 bases short, with 17 bases between. Germline-derived CDR1 and CDR2 are SQVTM and ANQGSEA.

In this sample, this clonotype turned up once. This sequence joins TRBV4-2 and TRBJ2-7; D is unresolved. V dropped 1 base and J dropped 2 bases, with 9 bases sitting between them. The CDR3 is made up of 14 amino acids. Per the germline V gene, CDR1 is LGHNA and CDR2 is YNFKEQ. CDR3 amino acids: CASSQGAPTYEQYF. CDR3 DNA sequence: TGTGCCAGCAGCCAAGGCGCGCCGACCTACGAGCAGTACTTC.

The J gene is TRBJ2-3, the V gene TRBV6-1; D not certain. Deletions cut 1 base from V and 0 bases from J, with 8 bases between. The CDR3 is 15 amino acids. CDR1 MNHNS and CDR2 SASEGT come from the germline V gene. In DNA form, the CDR3 reads TGTGCCAGCAGTGAAGATACAGTTAGCACAGATACGCAGTATTTT. As protein: CASSEDTVSTDTQYF.

This rearrangement joins TRBV29-1 to TRBJ2-5; D remains unclear. The CDR3 runs 12 residues. CDR1 SQVTM and CDR2 ANQGSEA come from the germline V gene. The ends were cut back, 5 bases at V and 4 bases at J, with 11 bases in the middle. CDR3 protein: CSVLSRLETQYF. The CDR3 DNA is TGCAGCGTTCTCAGCCGCCTAGAGACCCAGTACTTC.

The rearrangement joins TRBV12-3 or TRBV12-4 to TRBJ1-4, with unresolved D. Trimming shortened V by 2 bases and J by 8 bases, and 9 bases separated the two germline ends. The CDR3 covers 13 residues. CDR3 loop: CASSLWGLEKLFF. Written as DNA, the CDR3 is TGTGCCAGCAGTTTATGGGGTCTAGAAAAACTGTTTTTT.